The T cell receptor beta chain described here comes from a study of OX40 agonist ivuxolimab in advanced cancers. Study-wide background: Earlier anti-PD-1, anti-PD-L1 or anti-CTLA-4 therapy was permitted; about 39% had received some.

The ends were cut back, 3 bases at V and 6 bases at J, with 15 bases in the middle. CDR1 and CDR2 from the germline V gene are SQVTM and ANQGSEA. This CDR3 region has 13 residues. Produced via immunoSEQ multiplex PCR; TCRdb's table is partial and in-frame only. In the table there are over 75,000 clones, less than 95% of which are singletons. The TCR originated in an adult with an advanced solid tumor such as melanoma, head and neck, liver or kidney cancer. The chain links TRBV29-1 to TRBJ2-7; D possibly corresponds to TRBD2 (6 bases). Material: CD4+ or CD8+ T cells sorted from blood, obtained in a trial of the OX40 agonist ivuxolimab. CDR3 in DNA: TGCAGCGTTGAGACTGACGGGAGAGGCGAGCAGTACTTC. As protein: CSVETDGRGEQYF.